This T cell receptor beta chain comes out of a study of a mutant IDH1 vaccine in newly diagnosed glioma. The method was immunoSEQ multiplex PCR; TCRdb's version includes in-frame clones alone and lacks a portion of them. The sample has under 70,000 clones, about 80% seen once. V shed 6 bases, J shed 2 bases, and the junction held 13 bases outside the gene matches. The CDR3 is 17 amino acids. Germline CDR1 reads MNHEY; CDR2 reads SMNVEV (reference sequence). Comment on this clone: Its matching antigen is unknown.

The time point denotes: week 5, during vaccination. Each dose of the vaccine consisted of 300 ug of mutant IDH1 20-mer peptide, with topical imiquimod. The gene calls are TRBV27 and TRBJ2-3, with 8 bases lining up with TRBD2. This TCR came from a young man with glioma. Sequences were derived from PBMCs, sampled from a glioma patient whose treatment included an IDH1 peptide vaccine. Written as DNA, the CDR3 is TGTGCCAGCAGCCCCCTTGGGACTAGTAAAAACACAGATACGCAGTATTTT. Its translation: CASSPLGTSKNTDTQYF.